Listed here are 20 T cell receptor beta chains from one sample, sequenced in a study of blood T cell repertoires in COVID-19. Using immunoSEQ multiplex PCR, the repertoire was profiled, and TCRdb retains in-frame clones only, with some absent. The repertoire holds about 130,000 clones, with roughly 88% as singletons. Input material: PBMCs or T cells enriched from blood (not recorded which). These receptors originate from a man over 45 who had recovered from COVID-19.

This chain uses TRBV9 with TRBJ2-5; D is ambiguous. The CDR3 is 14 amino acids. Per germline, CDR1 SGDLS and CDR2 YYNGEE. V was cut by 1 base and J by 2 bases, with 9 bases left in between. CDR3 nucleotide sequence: TGTGCCAGCAGCGTATCTGCGGCGCAAGAGACCCAGTACTTC. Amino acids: CASSVSAAQETQYF. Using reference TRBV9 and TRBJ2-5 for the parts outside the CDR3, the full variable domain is DSGVTQTPKHLITATGQRVTLRCSPRSGDLSVYWYQQSLDQGLQFLIQYYNGEERAKGNILERFSAQQFPDLHSELNLSSLELGDSALYFCASSVSAAQETQYFGPGTRLLVL.

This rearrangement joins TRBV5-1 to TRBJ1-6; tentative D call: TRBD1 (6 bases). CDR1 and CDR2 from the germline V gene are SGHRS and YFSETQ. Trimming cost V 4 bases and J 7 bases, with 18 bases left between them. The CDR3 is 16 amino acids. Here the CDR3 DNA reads TGCGCCAGCAGCCCCTGGATCGGGACATCCAATTCACCCCTCCACTTT. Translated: CASSPWIGTSNSPLHF.

Here the CDR3 reads CASSIDEGRGYGYTF. The CDR3 DNA reads as TGTGCCAGTAGTATAGATGAAGGCAGGGGCTATGGCTACACCTTC. The V gene is TRBV19, the J gene TRBJ1-2, with D possibly being TRBD1 (6 bases). Trimming removed 0 bases from V and 4 bases from J, with 12 bases in between. Germline loops: CDR1 LNHDA, CDR2 SQIVND (reference sequence). The CDR3 runs 15 residues.

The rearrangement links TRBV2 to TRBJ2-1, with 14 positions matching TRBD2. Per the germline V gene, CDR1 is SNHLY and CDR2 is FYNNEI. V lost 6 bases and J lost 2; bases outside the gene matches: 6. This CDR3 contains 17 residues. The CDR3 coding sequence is TGTGCCAGCAGGGGACTAGCGGGAGTCAGGACCTACAATGAGCAGTTCTTC. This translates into CASRGLAGVRTYNEQFF. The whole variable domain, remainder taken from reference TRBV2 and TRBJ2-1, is EPEVTQTPSHQVTQMGQEVILRCVPISNHLYFYWYRQILGQKVEFLVSFYNNEISEKSEIFDDQFSVERPDGSNFTLKIRSTKLEDSAMYFCASRGLAGVRTYNEQFFGPGTRLTVL.

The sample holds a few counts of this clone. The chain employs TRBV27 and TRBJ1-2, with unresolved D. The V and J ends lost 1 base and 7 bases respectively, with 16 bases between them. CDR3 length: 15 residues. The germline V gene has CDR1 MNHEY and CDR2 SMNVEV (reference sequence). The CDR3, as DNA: TGTGCCAGCAGTTTATTCTCTCGCGGGTTGGGTGGCTACACCTTC. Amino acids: CASSLFSRGLGGYTF.

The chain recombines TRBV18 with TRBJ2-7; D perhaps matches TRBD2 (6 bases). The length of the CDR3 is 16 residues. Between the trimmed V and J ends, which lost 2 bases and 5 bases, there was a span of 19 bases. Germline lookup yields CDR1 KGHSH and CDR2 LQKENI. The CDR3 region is CASSPEMGLLLHEQYV. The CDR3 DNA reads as TGTGCCAGCTCACCAGAGATGGGACTCCTTCTACACGAGCAGTACGTC.

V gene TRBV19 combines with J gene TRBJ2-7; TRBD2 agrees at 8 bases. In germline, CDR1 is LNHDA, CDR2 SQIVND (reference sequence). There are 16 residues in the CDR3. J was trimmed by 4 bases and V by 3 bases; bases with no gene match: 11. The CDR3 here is CASSIMASGSGYEQYF. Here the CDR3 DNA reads TGTGCCAGTAGTATTATGGCGAGCGGGAGCGGTTACGAGCAGTACTTC.

The CDR3: CASSIRQGMNMNTEAFF. The CDR3 nucleotides are TGTGCCAGTAGTATTCGGCAGGGGATGAATATGAACACTGAAGCTTTCTTT. The genes are TRBV19 and TRBJ1-1; perhaps TRBD1 as D (6 bases). This CDR3 has 17 amino acids. Germline V lookup: CDR1 LNHDA, CDR2 SQIVND (reference sequence). Trimming took 3 bases from V and 0 from J, leaving 17 bases between them.

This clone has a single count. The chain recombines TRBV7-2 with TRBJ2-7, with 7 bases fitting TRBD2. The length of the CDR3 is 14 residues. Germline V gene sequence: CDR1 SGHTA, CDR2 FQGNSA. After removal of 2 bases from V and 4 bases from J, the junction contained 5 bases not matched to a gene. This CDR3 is CASSLRGLQYEQYF. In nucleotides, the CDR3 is TGTGCCAGCAGCTTAAGGGGACTACAATACGAGCAGTACTTC.

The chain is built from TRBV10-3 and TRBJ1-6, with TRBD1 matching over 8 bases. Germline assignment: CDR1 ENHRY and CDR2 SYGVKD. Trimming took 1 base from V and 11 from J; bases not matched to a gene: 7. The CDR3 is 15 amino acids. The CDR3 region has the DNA TGTGCCATCAGTGAGTACGACAGGGGAGGAGCACCCCTCCACTTT. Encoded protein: CAISEYDRGGAPLHF.

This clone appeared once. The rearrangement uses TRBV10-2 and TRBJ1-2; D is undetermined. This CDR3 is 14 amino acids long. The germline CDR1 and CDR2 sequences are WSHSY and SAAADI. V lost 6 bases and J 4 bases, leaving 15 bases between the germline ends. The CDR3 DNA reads TGCGCCAGCAGCTATGACATTACACGCTATGGCTACACCTTC. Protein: CASSYDITRYGYTF.

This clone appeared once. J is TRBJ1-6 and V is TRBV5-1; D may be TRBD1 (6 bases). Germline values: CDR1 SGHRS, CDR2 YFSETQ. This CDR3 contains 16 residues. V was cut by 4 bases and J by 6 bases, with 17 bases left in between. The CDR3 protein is CASSHRELVGNSPLHF. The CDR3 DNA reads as TGCGCCAGCAGCCACAGGGAGCTGGTCGGTAATTCACCCCTCCACTTT. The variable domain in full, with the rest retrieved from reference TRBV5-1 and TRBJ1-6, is KAGVTQTPRYLIKTRGQQVTLSCSPISGHRSVSWYQQTPGQGLQFLFEYFSETQRNKGNFPGRFSGRQFSNSRSEMNVSTLELGDSALYLCASSHRELVGNSPLHFGNGTRLTVT.

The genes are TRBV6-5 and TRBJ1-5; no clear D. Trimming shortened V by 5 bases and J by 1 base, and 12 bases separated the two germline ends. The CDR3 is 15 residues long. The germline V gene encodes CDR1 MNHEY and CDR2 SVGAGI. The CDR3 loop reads CASSRREGSNQPQHF. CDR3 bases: TGTGCCAGCAGTCGGAGGGAAGGGAGCAATCAGCCCCAGCATTTT.

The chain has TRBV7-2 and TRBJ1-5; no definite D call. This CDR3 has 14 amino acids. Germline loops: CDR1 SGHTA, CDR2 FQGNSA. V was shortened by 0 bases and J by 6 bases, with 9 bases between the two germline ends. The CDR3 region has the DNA TGTGCCAGCAGCTTAGCTTATCGGGGTCAGCCCCAGCATTTT. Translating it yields CASSLAYRGQPQHF.

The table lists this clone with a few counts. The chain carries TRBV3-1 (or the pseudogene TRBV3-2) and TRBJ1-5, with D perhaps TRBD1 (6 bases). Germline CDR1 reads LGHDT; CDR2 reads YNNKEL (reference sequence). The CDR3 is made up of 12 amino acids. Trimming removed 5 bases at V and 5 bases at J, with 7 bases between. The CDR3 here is CASSNRDQPQHF. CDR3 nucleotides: TGTGCCAGCAGCAACAGGGATCAGCCCCAGCATTTT.

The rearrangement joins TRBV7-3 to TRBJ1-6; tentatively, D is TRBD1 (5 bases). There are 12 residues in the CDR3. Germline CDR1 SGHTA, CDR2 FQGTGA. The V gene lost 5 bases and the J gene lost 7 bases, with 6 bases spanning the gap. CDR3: CASSDRNSPLHF. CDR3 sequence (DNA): TGTGCCAGCAGCGACAGAAATTCACCCCTCCACTTT.

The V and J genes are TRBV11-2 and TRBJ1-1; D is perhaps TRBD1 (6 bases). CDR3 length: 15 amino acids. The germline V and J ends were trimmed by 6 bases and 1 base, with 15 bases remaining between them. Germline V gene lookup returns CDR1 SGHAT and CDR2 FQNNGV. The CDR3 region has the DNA TGTGCCAGCAGAAAGATACCGACAGGGAACACTGAAGCTTTCTTT. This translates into CASRKIPTGNTEAFF.

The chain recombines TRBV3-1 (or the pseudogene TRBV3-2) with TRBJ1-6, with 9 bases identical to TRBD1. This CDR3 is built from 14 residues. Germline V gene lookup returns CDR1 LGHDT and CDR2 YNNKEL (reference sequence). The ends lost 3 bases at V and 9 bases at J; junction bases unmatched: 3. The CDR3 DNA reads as TGTGCCAGCAGCCAGGGACAGGGTTCTTCACCCCTCCACTTT. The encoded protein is CASSQGQGSSPLHF.

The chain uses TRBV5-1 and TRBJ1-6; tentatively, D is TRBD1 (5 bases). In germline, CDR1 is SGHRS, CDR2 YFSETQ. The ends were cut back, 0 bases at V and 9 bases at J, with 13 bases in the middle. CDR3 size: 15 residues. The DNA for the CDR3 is TGCGCCAGCAGCTTGGAGGGGTCCTCGGGTTCACCCCTCCACTTT. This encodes CASSLEGSSGSPLHF. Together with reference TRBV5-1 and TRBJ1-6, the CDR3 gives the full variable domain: KAGVTQTPRYLIKTRGQQVTLSCSPISGHRSVSWYQQTPGQGLQFLFEYFSETQRNKGNFPGRFSGRQFSNSRSEMNVSTLELGDSALYLCASSLEGSSGSPLHFGNGTRLTVT.

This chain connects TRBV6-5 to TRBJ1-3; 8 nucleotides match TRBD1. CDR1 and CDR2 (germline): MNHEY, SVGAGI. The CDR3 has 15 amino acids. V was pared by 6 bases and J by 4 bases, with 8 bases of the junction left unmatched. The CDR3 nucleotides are TGTGCCAGCAGGCCGGACAGGGTTGGAGGAAACACCATATATTTT. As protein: CASRPDRVGGNTIYF.